The T cell receptor (beta chain) described here comes from a study of T cells in Graves' hyperthyroidism and ophthalmopathy. V was pared by 3 bases and J by 2 bases, with 10 bases between. CDR1 and CDR2 from the germline V gene are DFQATT and SNEGSKA (reference sequence). The CDR3 has 13 residues. TCR beta CDR3 region amplification was performed from RNA transcripts. The HTBI set primed first-round TCR CDR3 RT-PCR. Using its own MiXCR run on the multiplex PCR reads, TCRdb lists one record per CDR3 protein. The table records around 600,000 distinct CDR3 sequences, 16% of them present only once. Comments on this clonotype: Its antigen is currently unknown.

General study points: Blood samples included most of the expanded thyroid clonotypes exceeding 0.001.

The rearrangement joins TRBV20-1 to TRBJ1-2; the D is unclear. The TCR was taken from a woman aged 40 to 49 with Graves' ophthalmopathy. Input material: blood. The DNA for the CDR3 is TGCAGTGCTAGCGGGTCTGCCAACTATGGCTACACCTTC. Translated: CSASGSANYGYTF.